This T cell receptor (beta chain) is from a study of T-cell memory formation after mild COVID-19. Amplification by 5'RACE using constant-segment primers produced TCR alpha and TCR beta cDNA libraries that carried sample barcodes and UMIs. TCRdb recomputed calls from the 5' RACE reads with MiXCR, one row per CDR3 protein. The sample includes 350,000 to 500,000 distinct CDR3 sequences, more than 20% of them seen just once. About this clonotype: Its antigen is not identified.

Findings of the study overall: Confirmation was lacking for SARS-CoV-2 specificity of second-wave clones that peaked on day 37.

The source is an adult woman who had mild COVID-19 (a few samples of this study predate the infection). Cell type and time point are not known. Sequenced input: PBMCs or a T cell subset sorted from them (not recorded which).

CDR3 nucleotide sequence: TGCGCCAGCAGCTTCCAGACTAGCGGGAGGTCGGGTCACGAGCAGTACTTC. Translating it yields CASSFQTSGRSGHEQYF. The genes are TRBV5-1 and TRBJ2-7; 13 positions agree with TRBD2. This CDR3 contains 17 residues. Germline V gene sequence: CDR1 SGHRS, CDR2 YFSETQ. V dropped 2 bases and J dropped 5; count of bases not matched to a gene: 10.